Listed below are T cell receptor beta chains from one sample, sequenced in a study of blood T cell repertoires in COVID-19. Repertoires were generated with immunoSEQ multiplex PCR, while TCRdb's copy carries only in-frame clones and drops some. The sample yields under 15,000 clones, about 78% seen once. Input material: peripheral blood. These receptors all stem from a human donor in a cohort sampled during active COVID-19. Both conserved end residues are part of each CDR3. The order of the fields is clone size, J gene, D gene, V gene, CDR3 DNA, CDR3 protein. A D gene is named only where the DNA matches it firmly. Rows may omit the clone size; those that give it use once, few, many or a size class.

>.|TRBJ2-4|.|TRBV7-2
TGTGCCAGCAGCTTTTTGACGGGACTTGGAAACATTCAGTACTTC
CASSFLTGLGNIQYF
>.|TRBJ1-1|.|TRBV5-1
TGCGCCAGTCGGACAGCCATGAACACTGAAGCTTTCTTT
CASRTAMNTEAFF
>once|TRBJ1-2|.|TRBV20-1
TGCAGTGCTAGTGGTTGGGACTCTAACTATGGCTACACCTTC
CSASGWDSNYGYTF
>.|TRBJ1-2|.|TRBV30
TGTGCCTGGAGTGTACAAGGGGCAGGCTACACCTTC
CAWSVQGAGYTF
>.|TRBJ1-2|.|TRBV25-1
TGTGCCAGCTCTCAGTCAGGTTATGGCTACACCTTC
CASSQSGYGYTF
>.|TRBJ2-2|.|TRBV19
TGTGCCACCTCCTCCCCAGGTAGCACCGGGGAGCTGTTTTTT
CATSSPGSTGELFF
>.|TRBJ2-1|.|TRBV5-4
TGTGCCAGCAGCTTGGGTAGTGGCTCCTACAATGAGCAGTTCTTC
CASSLGSGSYNEQFF
>.|TRBJ1-6|TRBD1|TRBV4-1
TGCGCCAGCAGCCAACAGGGGGCGAATTCACCCCTCCACTTT
CASSQQGANSPLHF
>.|TRBJ2-5|.|TRBV11-1
TGTGCCAGCAGCTTAGTGTACGGCCAAGAGACCCAGTACTTC
CASSLVYGQETQYF
>.|TRBJ1-2|TRBD1|TRBV9
TGTGCCAGCAGCTTACGACAGGGGGCAGTCCCCCTTTATGGCTACACCTTC
CASSLRQGAVPLYGYTF
>.|TRBJ2-7|.|TRBV6-5
TGTGCCAGCAGTTACGGCGGGAACTACGAGCAGTACTTC
CASSYGGNYEQYF
>.|TRBJ2-7|TRBD1|TRBV7-7
TGTGCCAGCAGGTCAGGGGGTTGCTCCTACGAGCAGTACTTC
CASRSGGCSYEQYF
>.|TRBJ1-6|.|TRBV5-1
TGCGCCAGCAGCTTAGGACAGTCCTATAATTCACCCCTCCACTTT
CASSLGQSYNSPLHF
>.|TRBJ1-4|.|TRBV18
TGTGCCAGCTCCCCCTTCGAGGGAACTAATGAAAAACTGTTTTTT
CASSPFEGTNEKLFF
>few|TRBJ1-5|.|TRBV7-8
TGTGCCAGCAGCCTGCGGGTTTATCAGCCCCAGCATTTT
CASSLRVYQPQHF